This record looks at one T cell receptor beta chain sequence and its context. Its target is unknown. The sample holds other DNA sequences that translate to the same CDR3. The CDR3 is made up of 14 amino acids. CDR1 is KGHSH, CDR2 LQKENI, per germline. V was cut by 1 base and J by 1 base, with 7 bases left in between. This record comes from a study of cytomegalovirus exposure and HLA in healthy donors. The study's findings and limits: There were some public TCRs occurring in many donors, but most TCR sequences were rare.

Primers: 60 Vbeta forward and 13 Jbeta reverse. Using immunoSEQ multiplex PCR, the repertoire was profiled, and TCRdb retains in-frame clones only, with some absent. This sample carries around 91,000 clones, about 88% of them seen once, and the ten largest clones take about 2.1%. V gene TRBV18 combines with J gene TRBJ1-1; possible D gene TRBD1, 5 bases. What was sequenced was PBMCs. The receptor was isolated from a man younger than 35 in good health and CMV-seronegative. The CDR3 protein is CASSPQGANTEAFF. CDR3 sequence (DNA): TGTGCCAGCTCACCACAAGGGGCGAACACTGAAGCTTTCTTT.